This is a list of T cell receptor beta chains from one sample in a study of T cell responses to AZD1222 COVID-19 vaccine. Using immunoSEQ multiplex PCR, the repertoire was profiled, and TCRdb retains in-frame clones only, with some absent. The sample lists around 100,000 clones, 85% to 90% occurring once. This sample comprised peripheral blood, obtained on day 0 of AZD1222 vaccination. Receptor source: an adult in good health. Both conserved end residues are trimmed from each CDR3. Each record gives: J gene, clone size, V gene, CDR3 protein. Where a row states a size, it is once, few, many or the class of an expanded clone; other rows omit it.

>TRBJ1-2|NA|TRBV2
ASSEFQGGDYGYT
>TRBJ2-7|medium-sized|TRBV12-3/TRBV12-4
ASTAQGYEQY
>TRBJ2-3|NA|TRBV5-1
ASSLAVAGGYTDTQY
>TRBJ1-6|NA|TRBV11-3
ASSLDQGGTSYNSPLH
>TRBJ2-2|NA|TRBV6-6
ASRLGTSVHTGELF
>TRBJ2-1|NA|TRBV5-1
ASSLAGTSNEQF
>TRBJ1-1|NA|TRBV6-6
ASSRNRDTEAF
>TRBJ1-1|NA|TRBV18
ASTGQNPNTEAF
>TRBJ1-2|once|TRBV5-6
ASSLVRDRELNGYT
>TRBJ2-1|NA|TRBV5-1
ASSITAPNEQF
>TRBJ1-2|NA|TRBV27
ASSFRDRDGYT
>TRBJ1-1|once|TRBV5-4
ASSLPGLEAF
>TRBJ2-3|NA|TRBV18
ASSRQDQSTDTQY
>TRBJ2-5|NA|TRBV28
ASSFIGTSEETQY
>TRBJ2-1|NA|TRBV29-1
SVAGSSYNEQF
>TRBJ2-7|NA|TRBV28
ASSSWGGSTYEQY
>TRBJ1-2|NA|TRBV30
AWSVINWKGAEGYT
>TRBJ1-5|NA|TRBV5-1
ASSDTGDQPQH
>TRBJ2-3|few|TRBV14
ASSQRNTDTQY
>TRBJ2-1|NA|TRBV27
ASRGGTSGSWGYNEQF
>TRBJ1-4|NA|TRBV29-1
SVATGYNEKLF
>TRBJ1-1|NA|TRBV5-1
ASSLEPGVNEAF
>TRBJ2-3|NA|TRBV5-1
ASSAASGPDTQY
>TRBJ1-2|NA|TRBV28
ASSPSQMFGYT
>TRBJ1-3|once|TRBV12-3/TRBV12-4
ASSSLGNTIY
>TRBJ2-1|NA|TRBV27
ASSSLHPNEQF
>TRBJ1-1|NA|TRBV4-1
ASSPTEMNTEAF
>TRBJ2-2|NA|TRBV5-1
ASSLLAGEGGELF
>TRBJ1-4|NA|TRBV15
ATSPGKEDEKLF
>TRBJ2-6|NA|TRBV5-1
ASSLEQGVSSGANVLT
>TRBJ1-2|NA|TRBV19
ASSSQGLPYGYT
>TRBJ1-2|NA|TRBV10-2
ASSTGTGGIHGYT
>TRBJ2-1|NA|TRBV7-9
ASTSAVWEQF
>TRBJ1-5|NA|TRBV27
ASSSYRHQPQH
>TRBJ2-5|few|TRBV7-7
ASSLLGGEQETQY
>TRBJ1-2|NA|TRBV3-1/TRBV3-2
ASSQGYGYT
>TRBJ1-6|NA|TRBV10-2
ASSPGTSGIPLH
>TRBJ1-1|NA|TRBV7-9
ASSLDGITEAF
>TRBJ1-1|NA|TRBV6-5
ASRLDRGGRTEAF
>TRBJ2-2|NA|TRBV7-9
ASSSDRGPGELF
>TRBJ1-2|NA|TRBV11-2
ASSQGPGQGYGYT
>TRBJ1-5|NA|TRBV18
ASSPGGNQPQH
>TRBJ1-2|NA|TRBV6-5
ASSYSLSRQNYGYT
>TRBJ1-2|NA|TRBV2
ASSPINPRGGYT
>TRBJ1-1|NA|TRBV11-3
ASFRGTEAF
>TRBJ2-7|NA|TRBV10-3
AISESEGASSYEQY
>TRBJ1-2|NA|TRBV3-1/TRBV3-2
ASNRGPEGGYT
>TRBJ1-1|NA|TRBV5-1
ASSPIPSGTEAF
>TRBJ1-6|NA|TRBV15
ATSRTGINSPLH
>TRBJ2-7|once|TRBV25-1
ASSLAGGRDEQY
>TRBJ1-2|NA|TRBV7-8
ASSSRQGRALTGYT